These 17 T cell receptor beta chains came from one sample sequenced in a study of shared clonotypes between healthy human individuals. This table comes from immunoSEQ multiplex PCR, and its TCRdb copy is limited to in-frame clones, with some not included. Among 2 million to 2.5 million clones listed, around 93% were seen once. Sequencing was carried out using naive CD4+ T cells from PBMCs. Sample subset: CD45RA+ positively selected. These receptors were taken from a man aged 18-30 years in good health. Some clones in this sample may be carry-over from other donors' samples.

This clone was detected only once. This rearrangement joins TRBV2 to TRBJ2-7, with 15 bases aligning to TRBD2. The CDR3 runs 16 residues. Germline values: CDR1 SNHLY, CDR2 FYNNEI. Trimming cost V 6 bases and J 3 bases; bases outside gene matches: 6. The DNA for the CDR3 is TGTGCCAGCAGGCCGGGACTAGCGGGAGGCAACTACGAGCAGTACTTC. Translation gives CASRPGLAGGNYEQYF.

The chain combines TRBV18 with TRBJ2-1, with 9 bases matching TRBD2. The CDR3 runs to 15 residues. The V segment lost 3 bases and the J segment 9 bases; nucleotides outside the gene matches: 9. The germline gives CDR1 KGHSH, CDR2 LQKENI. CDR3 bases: TGTGCCAGCTCACCCCGGCTAGCGGGAAGAGTTGAGCAGTTCTTC. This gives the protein CASSPRLAGRVEQFF.

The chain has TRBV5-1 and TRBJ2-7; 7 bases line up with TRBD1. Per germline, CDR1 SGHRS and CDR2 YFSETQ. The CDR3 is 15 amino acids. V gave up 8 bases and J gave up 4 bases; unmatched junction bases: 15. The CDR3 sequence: CASQLFAGGGYEQYF. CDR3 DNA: TGCGCCAGTCAGCTTTTCGCAGGGGGTGGATACGAGCAGTACTTC.

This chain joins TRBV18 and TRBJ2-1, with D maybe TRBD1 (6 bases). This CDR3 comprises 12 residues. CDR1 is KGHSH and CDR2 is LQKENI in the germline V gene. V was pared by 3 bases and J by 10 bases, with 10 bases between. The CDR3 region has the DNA TGTGCCAGCTCACCGGGACAAAGGGAGCAGTTCTTC. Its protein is CASSPGQREQFF. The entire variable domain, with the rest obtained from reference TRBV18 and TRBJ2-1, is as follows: NAGVMQNPRHLVRRRGQEARLRCSPMKGHSHVYWYRQLPEEGLKFMVYLQKENIIDESGMPKERFSAEFPKEGPSILRIQQVVRGDSAAYFCASSPGQREQFFGPGTRLTVL.

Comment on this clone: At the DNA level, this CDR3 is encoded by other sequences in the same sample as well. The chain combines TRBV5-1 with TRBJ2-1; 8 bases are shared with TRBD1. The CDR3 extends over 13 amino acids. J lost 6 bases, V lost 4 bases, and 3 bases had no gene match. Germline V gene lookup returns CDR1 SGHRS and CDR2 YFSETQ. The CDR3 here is CASSQGTGNEQFF. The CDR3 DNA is TGCGCCAGCAGCCAGGGGACAGGCAATGAGCAGTTCTTC.

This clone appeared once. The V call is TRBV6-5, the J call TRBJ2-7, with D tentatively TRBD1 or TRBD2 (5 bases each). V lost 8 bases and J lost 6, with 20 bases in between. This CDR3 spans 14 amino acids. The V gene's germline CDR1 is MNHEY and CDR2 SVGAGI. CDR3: CASLGAPVVFEQYF. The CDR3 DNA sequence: TGTGCCAGCCTCGGGGCCCCGGTCGTGTTCGAGCAGTACTTC.

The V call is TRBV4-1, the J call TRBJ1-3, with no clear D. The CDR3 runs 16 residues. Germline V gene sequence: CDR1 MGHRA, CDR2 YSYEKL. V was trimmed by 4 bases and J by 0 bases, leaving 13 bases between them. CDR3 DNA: TGCGCCAGCAGCCTAGGCGGACGGTCCTCTGGAAACACCATATATTTT. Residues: CASSLGGRSSGNTIYF.

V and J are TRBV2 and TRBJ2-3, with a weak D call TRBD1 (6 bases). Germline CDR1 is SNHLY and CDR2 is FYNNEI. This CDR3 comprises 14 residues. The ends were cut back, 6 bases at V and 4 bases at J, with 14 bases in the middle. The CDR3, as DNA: TGTGCCAGCAGACCCACGACAGGCGCAGATACGCAGTATTTT. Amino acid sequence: CASRPTTGADTQYF.

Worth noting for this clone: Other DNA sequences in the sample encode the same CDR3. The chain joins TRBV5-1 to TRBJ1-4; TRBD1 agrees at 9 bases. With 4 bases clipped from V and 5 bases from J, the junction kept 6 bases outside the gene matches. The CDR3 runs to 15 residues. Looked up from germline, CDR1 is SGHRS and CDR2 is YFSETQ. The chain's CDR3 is CASSLTGQGNEKLFF. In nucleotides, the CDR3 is TGCGCCAGCAGCCTGACTGGACAGGGGAATGAAAAACTGTTTTTT.

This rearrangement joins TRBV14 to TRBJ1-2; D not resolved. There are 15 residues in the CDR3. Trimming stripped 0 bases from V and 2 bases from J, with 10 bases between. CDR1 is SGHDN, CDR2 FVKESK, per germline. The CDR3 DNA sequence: TGTGCCAGCAGCCAAGAAAGGGAGTGGAACTATGGCTACACCTTC. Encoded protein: CASSQEREWNYGYTF. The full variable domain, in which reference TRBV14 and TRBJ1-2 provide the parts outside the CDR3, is EAGVTQFPSHSVIEKGQTVTLRCDPISGHDNLYWYRRVMGKEIKFLLHFVKESKQDESGMPNNRFLAERTGGTYSTLKVQPAELEDSGVYFCASSQEREWNYGYTFGSGTRLTVV.

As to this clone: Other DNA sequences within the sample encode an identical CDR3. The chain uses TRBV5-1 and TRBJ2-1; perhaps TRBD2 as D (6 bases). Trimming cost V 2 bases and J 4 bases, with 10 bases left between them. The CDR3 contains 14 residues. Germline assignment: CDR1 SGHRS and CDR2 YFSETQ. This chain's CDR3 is CASSLGDFYNEQFF. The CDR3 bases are TGCGCCAGCAGCTTAGGGGACTTTTACAATGAGCAGTTCTTC.

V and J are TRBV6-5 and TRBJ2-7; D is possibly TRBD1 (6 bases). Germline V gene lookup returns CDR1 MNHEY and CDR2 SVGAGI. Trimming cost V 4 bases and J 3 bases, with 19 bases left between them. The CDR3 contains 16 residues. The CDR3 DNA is TGTGCCAGCAGTTGCCCTACGACAACAGGGTACTACGAGCAGTACTTC. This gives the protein CASSCPTTTGYYEQYF.

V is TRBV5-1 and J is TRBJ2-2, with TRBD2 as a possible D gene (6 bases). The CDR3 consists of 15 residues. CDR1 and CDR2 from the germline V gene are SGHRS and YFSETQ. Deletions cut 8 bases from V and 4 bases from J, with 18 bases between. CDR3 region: CARSLGGGGTGELFF. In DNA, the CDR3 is TGCGCCAGATCCCTGGGGGGAGGAGGCACCGGGGAGCTGTTTTTT.

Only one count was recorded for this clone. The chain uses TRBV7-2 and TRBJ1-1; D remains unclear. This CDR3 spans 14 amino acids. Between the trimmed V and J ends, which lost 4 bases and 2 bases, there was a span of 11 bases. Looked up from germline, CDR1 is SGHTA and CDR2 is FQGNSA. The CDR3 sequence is CASSSRFGNTEAFF. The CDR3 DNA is TGTGCCAGCAGCTCGCGTTTCGGTAACACTGAAGCTTTCTTT.

The CDR3 nucleotides are TGCAGCTTTGGAAGTAGCACAGATACGCAGTATTTT. As protein: CSFGSSTDTQYF. This rearrangement joins TRBV29-1 to TRBJ2-3; no clear D. Per germline, CDR1 SQVTM and CDR2 ANQGSEA. V was pared by 8 bases and J by 0 bases, with 9 bases between. The CDR3 covers 12 residues.

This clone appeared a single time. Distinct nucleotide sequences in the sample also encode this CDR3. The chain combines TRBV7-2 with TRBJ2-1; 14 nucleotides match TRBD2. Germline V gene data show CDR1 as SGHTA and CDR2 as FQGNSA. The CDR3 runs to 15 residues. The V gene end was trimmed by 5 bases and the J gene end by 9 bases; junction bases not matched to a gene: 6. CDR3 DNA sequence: TGTGCCAGCAGCCTGGGACTAGCGGGAGTTAGTGAGCAGTTCTTC. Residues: CASSLGLAGVSEQFF.

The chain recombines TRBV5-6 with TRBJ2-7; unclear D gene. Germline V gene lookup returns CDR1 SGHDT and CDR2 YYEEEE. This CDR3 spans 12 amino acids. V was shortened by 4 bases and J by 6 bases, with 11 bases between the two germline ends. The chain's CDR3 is CASSKTWPEQYF. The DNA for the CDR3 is TGTGCCAGCAGCAAAACTTGGCCCGAGCAGTACTTC.